The 31 T cell receptor beta chains below all came from one sample that was sequenced in a study of shared clonotypes between healthy human individuals. The data were produced by immunoSEQ multiplex PCR, yet TCRdb's version contains in-frame clones alone and is incomplete. The data contain some 320,000 clones, around 90% of them singletons. The specimen sequenced was memory CD8+ T cells sorted from blood. Subset indicated: CD45RO+ cells pooled with CCR7-negative TemRA cells. These receptor sequences come from a man between 18 and 35 years old in good health.

CDR3 DNA sequence: TGTGCCAGCAGTTTACGGCAGGGAGGGGAGCAGTACTTC. Its translation: CASSLRQGGEQYF. The chain combines TRBV27 with TRBJ2-7, with 7 bases aligning to TRBD2. This CDR3 is built from 13 residues. V trimming: 2 bases; J trimming: 7 bases; junction bases outside the gene matches: 5. Germline V gene lookup returns CDR1 MNHEY and CDR2 SMNVEV (reference sequence).

The rearrangement links TRBV7-9 to TRBJ2-1; the D is unclear. V dropped 6 bases and J dropped 5 bases, with 8 bases sitting between them. Per the germline V gene, CDR1 is SEHNR and CDR2 is FQNEAQ (reference sequence). This CDR3 has 12 residues. The CDR3 loop is CASRDSHNEQFF. CDR3 DNA sequence: TGTGCCAGCAGAGATTCTCACAATGAGCAGTTCTTC.

V gene TRBV6-1 combines with J gene TRBJ2-7; 8 bases align to TRBD2. CDR1 MNHNS and CDR2 SASEGT come from the germline V gene. The V segment lost 2 bases and the J segment 3 bases; nucleotides outside the gene matches: 6. CDR3 length: 15 residues. Here the CDR3 reads CASSEYGGDIYEQYF. The DNA for the CDR3 is TGTGCCAGCAGTGAATACGGGGGGGATATCTACGAGCAGTACTTC.

The chain links TRBV7-9 to TRBJ2-1, with D unresolved. V was pared by 1 base and J by 3 bases, with 10 bases between. This CDR3 spans 15 amino acids. The germline gives CDR1 SEHNR, CDR2 FQNEAQ (reference sequence). The CDR3 spells CASSLVAVIYNEQFF. CDR3 nucleotides: TGTGCCAGCAGCTTAGTGGCGGTAATCTACAATGAGCAGTTCTTC.

V and J are TRBV4-3 and TRBJ1-1; D remains unclear. V lost 1 base and J 3 bases, leaving 15 bases between the germline ends. From germline, CDR1 is LGHNA and CDR2 YSLEER. The CDR3 has 16 amino acids. CDR3 DNA sequence: TGCGCCAGCAGCCAAGTACCCTGGCCGGCGGACACTGAAGCTTTCTTT. Its translation is CASSQVPWPADTEAFF.

V and J are TRBV27 and TRBJ1-5, with TRBD1 matching over 7 bases. The ends lost 4 bases at V and 6 bases at J; junction bases unmatched: 6. Germline V gene data show CDR1 as MNHEY and CDR2 as SMNVEV (reference sequence). CDR3 length: 14 residues. CDR3 bases: TGTGCCAGCAGTTCAGCAGGGGGGGCTCAGCCCCAGCATTTT. This codes for CASSSAGGAQPQHF.

With respect to this clone: Other DNA sequences in the sample encode the same CDR3. V is TRBV30 and J is TRBJ1-1; 8 nucleotides match TRBD1. Unmatched junction bases numbered 4, after V lost 4 bases and J lost 0 bases. The CDR3 has 14 amino acids. In germline, CDR1 is GTSNPN, CDR2 SVGIG (reference sequence). CDR3 nucleotide sequence: TGTGCCTGGAACCTGGGACAGGTGAACACTGAAGCTTTCTTT. It codes for CAWNLGQVNTEAFF.

The CDR3 DNA is TGTGCCAGCAGCCCCTCGGGGTGGGGAAGTACAGATACGCAGTATTTT. It is translated as CASSPSGWGSTDTQYF. This chain joins TRBV13 and TRBJ2-3, with D maybe TRBD2 (5 bases). With 5 bases removed from V and 3 bases from J, the gap between germline ends came to 18 bases. The length of the CDR3 is 16 residues. Germline V lookup: CDR1 PRHDT, CDR2 FYEKMQ (reference sequence).

This sequence joins TRBV5-8 and TRBJ2-4; a possible D gene is TRBD1 (5 bases). Germline-derived CDR1 and CDR2 are SGHTS and YDEGEE. The germline V and J ends were trimmed by 0 bases and 8 bases, with 9 bases remaining between them. CDR3 length: 13 residues. Here the CDR3 DNA reads TGTGCCAGCAGCTTGGTTGCAGGGCACATTCAGTACTTC. Residues: CASSLVAGHIQYF.

About this clone itself: The junction does not match germline at one end; this may be a read error. V usage is TRBV28 and J usage is TRBJ1-1, with 7 bases lining up with TRBD1. The CDR3 covers 12 residues. CDR1 is MDHEN, CDR2 SYDVKM, per germline. The CDR3 is CASSTGAAGSLF. DNA for the CDR3: TGTGCCAGCAGTACAGGGGCTGCGGGGTCGTTGTTT.

The chain employs TRBV27 and TRBJ2-5; 15 bases fit TRBD2. The germline gives CDR1 MNHEY, CDR2 SMNVEV (reference sequence). Trimming at V came to 5 bases and at J to 5 bases, leaving 6 bases not matched to a gene. The CDR3 length is 16 residues. The CDR3 reads CASSGLAGGPWETQYF. The CDR3 DNA sequence: TGTGCCAGCAGTGGACTAGCGGGAGGGCCTTGGGAGACCCAGTACTTC.

V gene TRBV27 combines with J gene TRBJ2-3; 11 nucleotides match TRBD2. Germline-derived CDR1 and CDR2 are MNHEY and SMNVEV (reference sequence). With 2 bases clipped from V and 3 bases from J, the junction kept 1 base outside the gene matches. CDR3 length: 15 amino acids. This CDR3 is CASSLRTSGTDTQYF. CDR3 bases: TGTGCCAGCAGTTTAAGGACTAGCGGGACAGATACGCAGTATTTT.

The chain joins TRBV19 to TRBJ2-5, with D perhaps given as TRBD1 or TRBD2 (5 bases each). This CDR3 is 15 amino acids long. V lost 5 bases, J lost 7 bases, and 20 bases lay in between. Germline V gene lookup returns CDR1 LNHDA and CDR2 SQIVND (reference sequence). This CDR3 reads CASSARDHLFATQYF. For the CDR3, the DNA is TGTGCCAGTAGTGCCCGGGACCACCTCTTCGCGACCCAGTACTTC.

This clone was detected ten times or more. J is TRBJ1-1 and V is TRBV27; 9 nucleotides agree with TRBD1. V was pared by 3 bases and J by 4 bases, with 3 bases of the junction left unmatched. Germline V CDR1 and CDR2: MNHEY, SMNVEV (reference sequence). This CDR3 has 14 residues. In DNA, the CDR3 is TGTGCCAGCAGTTTTGGGACAGGGACCACTGAAGCTTTCTTT. Its translation is CASSFGTGTTEAFF.

This rearrangement joins TRBV29-1 to TRBJ1-4; D is uncertain. Germline CDR1 reads SQVTM; CDR2 reads ANQGSEA. Trimming pared 3 bases from V and 2 bases from J, leaving 7 bases between. The CDR3 runs to 13 residues. The CDR3 is CSVEMETNEKLFF. As DNA, the CDR3 is TGCAGCGTTGAGATGGAGACTAATGAAAAACTGTTTTTT.

This chain joins TRBV2 and TRBJ2-7, with 11 bases that match TRBD2. With 10 bases clipped from V and 6 bases from J, the junction kept 11 bases outside the gene matches. The CDR3 has 14 residues. Per germline, CDR1 SNHLY and CDR2 FYNNEI. The CDR3 reads CATRLAGSLREQYF. DNA for the CDR3: TGTGCCACCCGACTAGCGGGGTCCCTTCGCGAGCAGTACTTC.

V and J are TRBV11-3 and TRBJ1-1; D might be TRBD1 (5 bases). The CDR3 loop spans 12 amino acids. V was clipped by 1 base and J by 8 bases, with 8 bases between them. Per the germline V gene, CDR1 is SGHNT and CDR2 is YENEEA. DNA for the CDR3: TGTGCCAGCAGCTTAGCAGGGATGGAAGCTTTCTTT. Its translation: CASSLAGMEAFF.

This clone was seen at least ten times. The chain employs TRBV19 and TRBJ2-7; D is possibly TRBD2 (5 bases). Germline lookup yields CDR1 LNHDA and CDR2 SQIVND (reference sequence). V was clipped by 3 bases and J by 5 bases, with 11 bases between them. The CDR3 is 13 residues long. The CDR3, as DNA: TGTGCCAGTAGTATTCTTGGAGGAGACGAGCAGTACTTC. This codes for CASSILGGDEQYF.

This clone was recorded once. This CDR3 is also generated by other DNA sequences in the sample. The chain is built from TRBV27 and TRBJ1-5; 8 bases match TRBD1. The CDR3 extends over 14 amino acids. Germline V CDR1 and CDR2: MNHEY, SMNVEV (reference sequence). V lost 5 bases to trimming and J lost 2 bases; unmatched junction nucleotides: 2. The CDR3 bases are TGTGCCAGCAGTCTACAGGGGGGCAATCAGCCCCAGCATTTT. This codes for CASSLQGGNQPQHF.

This chain joins TRBV4-3 and TRBJ2-1; tentatively, D is TRBD2 (6 bases). Trimming took 0 bases from V and 7 from J, leaving 19 bases between them. The V gene's germline CDR1 is LGHNA and CDR2 YSLEER. The CDR3 has 17 residues. CDR3 residues: CASSQDHPGSSRNEQFF. DNA for the CDR3: TGCGCCAGCAGCCAAGATCACCCCGGGAGCTCGCGGAATGAGCAGTTCTTC.

This chain joins TRBV10-3 and TRBJ2-5; 8 nucleotides match TRBD1. Germline V lookup: CDR1 ENHRY, CDR2 SYGVKD. The junction had 6 bases not matched to a gene; V was cut back by 7 bases and J by 2 bases. The CDR3 totals 14 residues. The CDR3 loop is CAITGGQGQETQYF. CDR3 in DNA: TGTGCCATCACTGGAGGACAGGGACAAGAGACCCAGTACTTC.

This sequence joins TRBV27 and TRBJ2-7, with TRBD2 as a possible D gene (6 bases). Trimming removed 0 bases at V and 6 bases at J, with 18 bases between. The germline V gene has CDR1 MNHEY and CDR2 SMNVEV (reference sequence). The CDR3 is made up of 16 amino acids. The CDR3: CASSLSTGTSFPEQYF. In DNA form, the CDR3 reads TGTGCCAGCAGTTTATCCACCGGGACTTCCTTCCCCGAGCAGTACTTC.

The chain couples TRBV15 to TRBJ2-5, with a possible D match to TRBD1 (6 bases). Germline loops: CDR1 LNHNV, CDR2 YYDKDF (reference sequence). The V and J ends lost 4 bases and 1 base respectively, with 10 bases between them. The CDR3 runs to 14 residues. The CDR3 nucleotides are TGTGCCACCAGCATAGGACAGTCCCAAGAGACCCAGTACTTC. Its translation is CATSIGQSQETQYF.

The V gene is TRBV27, the J gene TRBJ2-7, with D unclear. Trimming left V 1 base short and J 1 base short, with 5 bases between. The CDR3 covers 13 residues. Per germline, CDR1 MNHEY and CDR2 SMNVEV (reference sequence). DNA for the CDR3: TGTGCCAGCAGTTTATACGGATCCTACGAGCAGTACTTC. This translates into CASSLYGSYEQYF.

The chain links TRBV6-5 to TRBJ2-3, with D perhaps TRBD2 (6 bases). V gave up 4 bases and J gave up 1 base, with 12 bases separating them. Germline V lookup: CDR1 MNHEY, CDR2 SVGAGI. The CDR3 covers 15 residues. CDR3 in amino acids: CASSLGGSGTDTQYF. For the CDR3, the DNA is TGTGCCAGCAGTTTAGGAGGGTCTGGCACAGATACGCAGTATTTT.

J is TRBJ1-1 and V is TRBV15; the D is unclear. This CDR3 has 18 amino acids. Trimming left V 3 bases short and J 1 base short, with 21 bases between. The germline V gene has CDR1 LNHNV and CDR2 YYDKDF (reference sequence). CDR3 nucleotide sequence: TGTGCCACCAGCAGTCCCCCGGTTGTGCGGATGGAGAACACTGAAGCTTTCTTT. This gives the protein CATSSPPVVRMENTEAFF. Variable domain in full (rest from reference TRBV15 and TRBJ1-1): DAMVIQNPRYQVTQFGKPVTLSCSQTLNHNVMYWYQQKSSQAPKLLFHYYDKDFNNEADTPDNFQSRRPNTSFCFLDIRSPGLGDTAMYLCATSSPPVVRMENTEAFFGQGTRLTVV.

This clone has only a few counts. The chain is built from TRBV7-3 and TRBJ2-3, with 10 positions matching TRBD2. Germline V gene data show CDR1 as SGHTA and CDR2 as FQGTGA. The CDR3 is 17 amino acids. Trimming removed 4 bases from V and 2 bases from J; junction bases left unmatched: 9. CDR3 coding DNA: TGTGCCAGCAGCTCACCCACTAGCGGGGCCTACACAGATACGCAGTATTTT. Encoded protein: CASSSPTSGAYTDTQYF.

The chain combines TRBV11-2 with TRBJ1-1; unclear D gene. CDR3 length: 12 amino acids. The V end lost 3 bases, the J end lost 3 bases, and 5 bases lay between the germline ends. The V gene's germline CDR1 is SGHAT and CDR2 FQNNGV. The CDR3 nucleotides are TGTGCCAGCAGCTTCTGGGACACTGAAGCTTTCTTT. Protein sequence: CASSFWDTEAFF.

The chain links TRBV6-4 to TRBJ1-3; D unresolved. The V and J ends lost 4 bases and 4 bases respectively, with 17 bases between them. The CDR3 is 16 residues long. In germline, CDR1 is MRHNA, CDR2 SNTAGT. CDR3 nucleotides: TGTGCCAGCAGTGGTATCGTTCTGGCCTCCGGAAACACCATATATTTT. Translated, it gives CASSGIVLASGNTIYF.

This chain joins TRBV10-2 and TRBJ1-2; 10 bases are shared with TRBD1. The germline V gene has CDR1 WSHSY and CDR2 SAAADI. J gave up 3 bases and V 1 base, and 11 bases lay outside the gene matches. This CDR3 is 18 amino acids long. CDR3 sequence reads: CASSEWDRGYARDYGYTF. The CDR3 DNA sequence: TGCGCCAGCAGTGAGTGGGACAGGGGCTACGCGCGGGACTATGGCTACACCTTC.

As regards this clone: Other DNA sequences within the sample encode an identical CDR3. The rearrangement links TRBV7-9 to TRBJ2-5; possibly TRBD1 for D (5 bases). The germline V and J ends were trimmed by 0 bases and 2 bases, with 7 bases remaining between them. The germline V gene has CDR1 SEHNR and CDR2 FQNEAQ (reference sequence). This CDR3 has 14 residues. The CDR3 nucleotides are TGTGCCAGCAGCTTAGCGGGGCCTCAAGAGACCCAGTACTTC. It is translated as CASSLAGPQETQYF. Filled out from reference TRBV7-9 and TRBJ2-5, the complete variable domain reads DTGVSQNPRHKITKRGQNVTFRCDPISEHNRLYWYRQTLGQGPEFLTYFQNEAQLEKSRLLSDRFSAERPKGSFSTLEIQRTEQGDSAMYLCASSLAGPQETQYFGPGTRLLVL.